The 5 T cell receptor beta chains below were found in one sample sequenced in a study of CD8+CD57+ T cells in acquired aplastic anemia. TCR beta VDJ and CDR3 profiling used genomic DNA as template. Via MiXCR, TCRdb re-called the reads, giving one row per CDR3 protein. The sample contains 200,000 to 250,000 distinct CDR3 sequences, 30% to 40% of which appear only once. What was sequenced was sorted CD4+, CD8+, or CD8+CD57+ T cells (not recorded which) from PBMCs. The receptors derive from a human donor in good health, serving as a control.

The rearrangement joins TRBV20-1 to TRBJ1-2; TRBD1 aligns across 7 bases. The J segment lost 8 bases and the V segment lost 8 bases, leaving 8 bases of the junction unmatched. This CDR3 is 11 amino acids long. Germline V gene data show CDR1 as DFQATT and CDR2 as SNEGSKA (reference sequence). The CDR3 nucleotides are TGCAGTTTTAGAGGGGGCGAAGGCTACACCTTC. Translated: CSFRGGEGYTF.

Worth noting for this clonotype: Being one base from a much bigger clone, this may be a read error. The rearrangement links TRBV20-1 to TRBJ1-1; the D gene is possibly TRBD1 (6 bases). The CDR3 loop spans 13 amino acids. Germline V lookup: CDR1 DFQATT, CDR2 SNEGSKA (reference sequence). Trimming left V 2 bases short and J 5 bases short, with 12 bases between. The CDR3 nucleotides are TGCAGTGCTAGACACGGGGGCGGGACTGAAGCTTTCTTT. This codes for CSARHGGGTEAFF.

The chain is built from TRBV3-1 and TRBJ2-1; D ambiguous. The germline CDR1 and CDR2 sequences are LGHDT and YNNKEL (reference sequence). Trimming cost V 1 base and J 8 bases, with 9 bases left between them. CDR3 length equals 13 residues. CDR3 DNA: TGTGCCAGCAGCCAAGTGCCGGATTATGAGCAGTTCTTC. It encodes CASSQVPDYEQFF.

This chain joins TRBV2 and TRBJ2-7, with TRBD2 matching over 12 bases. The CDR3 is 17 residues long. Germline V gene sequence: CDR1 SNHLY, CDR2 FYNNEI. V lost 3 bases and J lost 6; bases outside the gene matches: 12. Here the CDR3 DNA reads TGTGCCAGCAGTGATCGGCTTAGGACTAGCGGGACCGGCGAGCAGTACTTC. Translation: CASSDRLRTSGTGEQYF.

Here the CDR3 DNA reads TGTGCCAGCAGCACAAAAAACTCTCGGCCAGATACGCAGTATTTT. It translates to CASSTKNSRPDTQYF. The chain employs TRBV5-4 and TRBJ2-3, with D unresolved. This CDR3 is built from 15 residues. CDR1 is SGHNT and CDR2 is YYREEE in the germline V gene (reference sequence). The V end was cut by 4 bases, the J end by 4 bases, with 16 bases between.